These 29 T cell receptor beta chains were all obtained from the same sample, sequenced in a study of blood T cell repertoires in COVID-19. The protocol was immunoSEQ multiplex PCR, while the TCRdb copy is restricted to in-frame clones and leaves out a portion. The repertoire has over 350,000 clones, around nine tenths of them found once; the top ten carry around 4.5%. What was sequenced was peripheral blood. Every receptor here comes from a woman aged 30 to 39 with acute or convalescent COVID-19.

This chain joins TRBV3-1 (or the pseudogene TRBV3-2) and TRBJ2-3; TRBD2 matches 11 bases. J gave up 3 bases and V 0 bases, and 5 bases lay outside the gene matches. CDR1 and CDR2 (germline): LGHDT, YNNKEL (reference sequence). The CDR3 totals 17 residues. In DNA form, the CDR3 reads TGTGCCAGCAGCCAAGATTTGATAGCGGGGGGGACAGATACGCAGTATTTT. This encodes CASSQDLIAGGTDTQYF.

The chain is built from TRBV3-1 (or the pseudogene TRBV3-2) and TRBJ2-1; 12 nucleotides match TRBD1. This CDR3 spans 15 amino acids. CDR1 LGHDT and CDR2 YNNKEL come from the germline V gene (reference sequence). The ends lost 4 bases at V and 8 bases at J; junction bases unmatched: 6. CDR3 DNA: TGTGCCAGCAGCCTATGGGGACAGGGGGCGGATGAGCAGTTCTTC. It yields the protein CASSLWGQGADEQFF.

This rearrangement joins TRBV6-1 to TRBJ1-1, with D tentatively TRBD1 (6 bases). This CDR3 comprises 15 residues. V lost 0 bases and J 5 bases, leaving 13 bases between the germline ends. Germline V gene data show CDR1 as MNHNS and CDR2 as SASEGT. The CDR3 reads CASSEAQTGITEAFF. The CDR3 region has the DNA TGTGCCAGCAGTGAAGCCCAAACAGGGATAACTGAAGCTTTCTTT.

This sequence joins TRBV14 and TRBJ1-3; D is undetermined. This CDR3 contains 14 residues. The V and J ends lost 3 bases and 3 bases respectively, with 9 bases between them. Germline CDR1 reads SGHDN; CDR2 reads FVKESK. CDR3: CASSHLENGNTIYF. CDR3 bases: TGTGCCAGCAGCCACTTGGAGAATGGAAACACCATATATTTT.

This clone has a single count. V and J are TRBV6-5 and TRBJ2-5; no reliable D call. Per the germline V gene, CDR1 is MNHEY and CDR2 is SVGAGI. This CDR3 has 13 amino acids. The V and J ends lost 4 bases and 3 bases respectively, with 9 bases between them. This CDR3 reads CASSLLGKETQYF. The CDR3 DNA reads as TGTGCCAGCAGTTTACTGGGCAAAGAGACCCAGTACTTC.

The V and J genes are TRBV5-6 and TRBJ2-1; the D gene is possibly TRBD1 (6 bases). The germline CDR1 and CDR2 sequences are SGHDT and YYEEEE. V dropped 1 base and J dropped 8 bases, with 7 bases sitting between them. CDR3 length: 12 residues. CDR3 sequence: CASSLSGDEQFF. The CDR3 nucleotides are TGTGCCAGCAGCTTGTCAGGGGATGAGCAGTTCTTC.

This sequence joins TRBV28 and TRBJ2-7; the D gene is possibly TRBD1 (6 bases). Trimming pared 5 bases from V and 0 bases from J, leaving 11 bases between. CDR1 and CDR2 from the germline V gene are MDHEN and SYDVKM. This CDR3 is built from 14 residues. CDR3 nucleotide sequence: TGTGCCAGCAGTGCGACAGGATCCTCCTACGAGCAGTACTTC. Translation: CASSATGSSYEQYF. The complete variable domain, with remaining parts taken from reference TRBV28 and TRBJ2-7, reads DVKVTQSSRYLVKRTGEKVFLECVQDMDHENMFWYRQDPGLGLRLIYFSYDVKMKEKGDIPEGYSVSREKKERFSLILESASTNQTSMYLCASSATGSSYEQYFGPGTRLTVT.

The chain is built from TRBV2 and TRBJ1-3, with 7 nucleotides matching TRBD1. Unmatched junction bases numbered 4, after V lost 2 bases and J lost 3 bases. Germline-derived CDR1 and CDR2 are SNHLY and FYNNEI. The length of the CDR3 is 15 residues. As DNA, the CDR3 is TGTGCCAGCAGTGAATACAGGGGTGATGGAAACACCATATATTTT. Protein: CASSEYRGDGNTIYF.

The chain carries TRBV24-1 and TRBJ1-6, with 10 positions matching TRBD1. Germline lookup yields CDR1 KGHDR and CDR2 SFDVKD. This CDR3 has 14 residues. V gave up 4 bases and J gave up 8 bases; unmatched junction bases: 1. The CDR3 region has the DNA TGTGCCACCAGTGAGGGGACAGGGGATTCACCCCTCCACTTT. Translated: CATSEGTGDSPLHF.

The rearrangement joins TRBV21-1 to TRBJ1-2; TRBD1, the D gene given by the table, was not confirmed from the DNA. TRBV21-1 is an annotated pseudogene. This CDR3 is 15 amino acids long. The CDR3, as DNA: TGTGCCAGCAGCAATTGGGGCAGTAATATTTATGGCTACACCTTC. Amino acids: CASSNWGSNIYGYTF.

The chain joins TRBV27 to TRBJ2-3; D might be TRBD2 (7 bases). V dropped 10 bases and J dropped 5 bases, with 19 bases sitting between them. The CDR3 loop spans 14 amino acids. Germline assignment: CDR1 MNHEY and CDR2 SMNVEV (reference sequence). The CDR3 DNA reads as TGTGCCACCAATATACCGGGGGGCTTAGATACGCAGTATTTT. Translating gives CATNIPGGLDTQYF.

This clone was counted a single time. The chain couples TRBV5-1 to TRBJ2-7, with D hard to call. Germline CDR1 is SGHRS and CDR2 is YFSETQ. The CDR3 has 14 residues. Trimming stripped 4 bases from V and 4 bases from J, with 15 bases between. DNA of the CDR3: TGCGCCAGCAGCCCCGGCGCCGGGTTATACGAGCAGTACTTC. Protein product: CASSPGAGLYEQYF. The entire variable domain, with the rest obtained from reference TRBV5-1 and TRBJ2-7, is as follows: KAGVTQTPRYLIKTRGQQVTLSCSPISGHRSVSWYQQTPGQGLQFLFEYFSETQRNKGNFPGRFSGRQFSNSRSEMNVSTLELGDSALYLCASSPGAGLYEQYFGPGTRLTVT.

The J gene is TRBJ2-7, the V gene TRBV11-2, with 9 bases matching TRBD1. With V trimmed by 5 bases and J by 5 bases, 4 bases remained unmatched. Germline V CDR1 and CDR2: SGHAT, FQNNGV. CDR3 length equals 13 residues. The CDR3: CASSKRQGDEQYF. The DNA for the CDR3 is TGTGCCAGCAGCAAACGACAGGGGGACGAGCAGTACTTC.

The DNA of the CDR3 is TGTGCCAGCAGCCATGGGGGACAGGGCAAGGAAAAACTGTTTTTT. Protein product: CASSHGGQGKEKLFF. The gene calls are TRBV7-3 and TRBJ1-4; 9 bases are a match to TRBD1. With V trimmed by 5 bases and J by 8 bases, 9 bases remained unmatched. The CDR3 runs to 15 residues. In germline, CDR1 is SGHTA, CDR2 FQGTGA.

The J gene is TRBJ1-5, the V gene TRBV7-2; 9 nucleotides agree with TRBD1. The CDR3 is made up of 16 amino acids. Unmatched junction bases numbered 7, after V lost 3 bases and J lost 4 bases. The V gene's germline CDR1 is SGHTA and CDR2 FQGNSA. The chain's CDR3 is CASSFIQGARNQPQHF. The CDR3 nucleotides read TGTGCCAGCAGCTTCATACAGGGGGCGCGTAATCAGCCCCAGCATTTT. Variable domain in full (rest from reference TRBV7-2 and TRBJ1-5): GAGVSQSPSNKVTEKGKDVELRCDPISGHTALYWYRQSLGQGLEFLIYFQGNSAPDKSGLPSDRFSAERTGGSVSTLTIQRTQQEDSAVYLCASSFIQGARNQPQHFGDGTRLSIL.

V is TRBV25-1 and J is TRBJ1-2; tentative D call: TRBD1 (5 bases). Trimming took 1 base from V and 7 from J, leaving 13 bases between them. This CDR3 has 14 residues. The germline CDR1 and CDR2 sequences are MGHDK and SYGVNS. This chain's CDR3 is CASSESRGISGYTF. The CDR3 nucleotides read TGTGCCAGCAGTGAATCTCGGGGGATCAGTGGCTACACCTTC.

The chain carries TRBV5-6 and TRBJ2-5; 7 bases are a match to TRBD1. CDR3 size: 13 residues. After removal of 4 bases from V and 2 bases from J, the junction contained 2 bases not matched to a gene. Germline V gene sequence: CDR1 SGHDT, CDR2 YYEEEE. The CDR3 nucleotides are TGTGCCAGCAGCAGGGACAGACAAGAGACCCAGTACTTC. Amino acids: CASSRDRQETQYF. Variable domain in full (rest from reference TRBV5-6 and TRBJ2-5): DAGVTQSPTHLIKTRGQQVTLRCSPKSGHDTVSWYQQALGQGPQFIFQYYEEEERQRGNFPDRFSGHQFPNYSSELNVNALLLGDSALYLCASSRDRQETQYFGPGTRLLVL.

V and J are TRBV7-3 and TRBJ2-3, with D hard to call. CDR3 length: 12 residues. Germline assignment: CDR1 SGHTA and CDR2 FQGTGA. Trimming removed 4 bases at V and 6 bases at J, with 8 bases between. CDR3 amino acids: CASSSVRDTQYF. CDR3 nucleotides: TGTGCCAGCAGCTCGGTACGGGATACGCAGTATTTT.

Only one count was recorded for this clone. The chain joins TRBV30 to TRBJ2-3; D remains ambiguous. Trimming left V 3 bases short and J 3 bases short, with 13 bases between. CDR3 size: 14 residues. Per germline, CDR1 GTSNPN and CDR2 SVGIG (reference sequence). The DNA for the CDR3 is TGTGCCTGGAGATTATGGGCCTCGACAGATACGCAGTATTTT. Its translation is CAWRLWASTDTQYF.

On this clone: The same CDR3 is also encoded by other DNA sequences in this sample. This chain joins TRBV29-1 and TRBJ1-2; D is uncertain. The CDR3 extends over 12 amino acids. Per the germline V gene, CDR1 is SQVTM and CDR2 is ANQGSEA. Trimming cost V 3 bases and J 2 bases, with 7 bases left between them. In nucleotides, the CDR3 is TGCAGCGTTGATGCGGGGAACTATGGCTACACCTTC. Translation gives CSVDAGNYGYTF.

The gene calls are TRBV6-6 and TRBJ2-6, with a weak D call TRBD1 (5 bases). The CDR3 sequence is 14 residues long. Trimming removed 4 bases from V and 1 base from J, with 5 bases in between. CDR1 is MNHNY, CDR2 SVGAGI, per germline (reference sequence). CDR3 in DNA: TGTGCCAGCAGTTCAGGGTCTGGGGCCAACGTCCTGACTTTC. Amino acids: CASSSGSGANVLTF.

The chain uses TRBV5-6 and TRBJ2-7; a weak D match, TRBD1 (5 bases). Trimming removed 0 bases at V and 3 bases at J, with 13 bases between. CDR1 SGHDT and CDR2 YYEEEE come from the germline V gene. The CDR3 has 15 amino acids. CDR3 sequence reads: CASSLGTRVVYEQYF. CDR3 DNA sequence: TGTGCCAGCAGCTTGGGGACACGGGTCGTCTACGAGCAGTACTTC. The whole variable domain, filled in from reference TRBV5-6 and TRBJ2-7, reads DAGVTQSPTHLIKTRGQQVTLRCSPKSGHDTVSWYQQALGQGPQFIFQYYEEEERQRGNFPDRFSGHQFPNYSSELNVNALLLGDSALYLCASSLGTRVVYEQYFGPGTRLTVT.

Notes on this clone: At the DNA level, this CDR3 is encoded by other sequences in the same sample as well. This sequence joins TRBV9 and TRBJ2-1; 7 bases are shared with TRBD2. Trimming cost V 3 bases and J 1 base; bases outside gene matches: 4. Germline V gene data show CDR1 as SGDLS and CDR2 as YYNGEE. This CDR3 spans 15 amino acids. The DNA of the CDR3 is TGTGCCAGCAGCGCCCTAGCGGAGTCCTACAATGAGCAGTTCTTC. Protein: CASSALAESYNEQFF.

The J gene is TRBJ1-3, the V gene TRBV4-1; perhaps TRBD1 as D (5 bases). V was trimmed by 4 bases and J by 0 bases, leaving 16 bases between them. This CDR3 is 17 amino acids long. The germline gives CDR1 MGHRA, CDR2 YSYEKL. CDR3 bases: TGCGCCAGCAGCCGGGGGGACCAGGCGTTCTCTGGAAACACCATATATTTT. This translates into CASSRGDQAFSGNTIYF.

This rearrangement joins TRBV4-2 to TRBJ2-7; TRBD1 is a possible D gene (5 bases). Between the trimmed V and J ends, which lost 3 bases and 2 bases, there was a span of 11 bases. The CDR3 spans 14 residues. Germline CDR1 and CDR2: LGHNA and YNFKEQ. DNA for the CDR3: TGTGCCAGCAGCCAGGCAGGGAAGCCCTACGAGCAGTACTTC. It is translated as CASSQAGKPYEQYF.

The gene calls are TRBV2 and TRBJ1-5; D might be TRBD1 (6 bases). The length of the CDR3 is 15 residues. V was clipped by 5 bases and J by 0 bases, with 11 bases between them. Germline V gene data show CDR1 as SNHLY and CDR2 as FYNNEI. For the CDR3, the DNA is TGTGCCAGCAGTCCCACAGGGCCTAGCAATCAGCCCCAGCATTTT. Its protein product is CASSPTGPSNQPQHF.

The chain has TRBV2 and TRBJ1-4; 10 positions match TRBD1. The CDR3 totals 13 residues. V lost 6 bases to trimming and J lost 8 bases; unmatched junction nucleotides: 3. Germline V gene data show CDR1 as SNHLY and CDR2 as FYNNEI. Written as DNA, the CDR3 is TGTGCCAGCAGCTGGGACAGGGGCGAAAAACTGTTTTTT. Protein sequence: CASSWDRGEKLFF.

The J gene is TRBJ2-1, the V gene TRBV9; TRBD2 agrees at 11 bases. J gave up 10 bases and V 0 bases, and 6 bases lay outside the gene matches. The germline V gene has CDR1 SGDLS and CDR2 YYNGEE. The CDR3 runs 15 residues. CDR3: CASSVELAGGVEQFF. CDR3 nucleotides: TGTGCCAGCAGCGTAGAGCTAGCGGGGGGCGTCGAGCAGTTCTTC.

The CDR3 coding sequence is TGTGCCAGCAGTGACCTTTGGCAGAATGGCTACACCTTC. Residues: CASSDLWQNGYTF. The chain joins TRBV6-1 to TRBJ1-2; D call uncertain. The CDR3 loop spans 13 amino acids. CDR1 MNHNS and CDR2 SASEGT come from the germline V gene. Trimming cost V 3 bases and J 6 bases, with 11 bases left between them.